The present TCR beta chain was sequenced within a study of shared clonotypes between healthy human individuals. Whole-study findings and limits: Rarefaction gave evidence that sorted-subset sequencing remained incomplete despite large depth.

V lost 4 bases to trimming and J lost 3 bases; unmatched junction nucleotides: 4. The CDR3 totals 15 residues. The germline V gene has CDR1 SGHRS and CDR2 YFSETQ. All donors were healthy HIV-negative adults lacking recent acute infections or vaccinations. Some clones are missing from TCRdb's copy, which holds only in-frame ones; the method was immunoSEQ multiplex PCR. The table records fewer than 850,000 clones, approximately 79% of them present only once. This clone was seen a handful of times. As yet, its antigen is unknown. Other DNA sequences in the sample encode the same CDR3. Sequencing was carried out using memory CD4+ T cells sorted from blood. This sample's subset: CD45RA-negative fraction. The receptor comes from a woman aged 25 to 39 in good health. The chain recombines TRBV5-1 with TRBJ2-1; 10 bases match TRBD2. The CDR3 spells CASSLSSGSYNEQFF. CDR3 DNA: TGCGCCAGCAGCCTGTCTAGCGGGAGCTACAATGAGCAGTTCTTC. The full variable domain, in which reference TRBV5-1 and TRBJ2-1 provide the parts outside the CDR3, is KAGVTQTPRYLIKTRGQQVTLSCSPISGHRSVSWYQQTPGQGLQFLFEYFSETQRNKGNFPGRFSGRQFSNSRSEMNVSTLELGDSALYLCASSLSSGSYNEQFFGPGTRLTVL.